Below are 11 T cell receptor beta chains sequenced from a single sample in a study of identical twins. TCRdb analysed the 5' RACE reads with MiXCR anew, one entry per CDR3 protein. Of 1.5 million to 2 million distinct CDR3 sequences detected, around a third appear once; the ten largest clones hold 0.25% to 0.3%. What was sequenced was cord blood. The receptors come from a newborn girl in good health.

This clonotype came up a few times. The chain joins TRBV7-8 to TRBJ1-1, with a possible D match to TRBD1 (6 bases). V dropped 2 bases and J dropped 1 base, with 14 bases sitting between them. The CDR3 has 16 amino acids. In germline, CDR1 is SGHVS, CDR2 FQNEAQ. In DNA, the CDR3 is TGTGCCAGCAGCTTAAGGGATGGGGGGGCGAACACTGAAGCTTTCTTT. Translated, it gives CASSLRDGGANTEAFF.

In this sample, this clonotype turned up a few times. The chain carries TRBV6-4 and TRBJ1-5; D might be TRBD1 (5 bases). The CDR3 contains 13 residues. Trimming took off 4 bases at V and 4 bases at J, with 8 bases between the two ends. The V gene's germline CDR1 is MRHNA and CDR2 SNTAGT. The CDR3 loop is CASSGRENQPQHF. CDR3 DNA sequence: TGTGCCAGCAGTGGCAGGGAGAATCAGCCCCAGCATTTT.

This sequence joins TRBV10-3 and TRBJ1-3, with TRBD1 matching over 10 bases. Germline assignment: CDR1 ENHRY and CDR2 SYGVKD. The CDR3 contains 17 residues. V shed 0 bases and J 0 bases; nucleotides not matched to a gene: 2. The CDR3 coding sequence is TGTGCCATCAGTGAGTCCTGGACAGGGGGCTCTGGAAACACCATATATTTT. Amino acid sequence: CAISESWTGGSGNTIYF.

Ten or more counts support this clonotype. This chain uses TRBV24-1 with TRBJ2-7; 7 bases fit TRBD1. Trimming removed 2 bases from V and 3 bases from J; junction bases left unmatched: 3. In germline, CDR1 is KGHDR, CDR2 SFDVKD. There are 14 residues in the CDR3. Here the CDR3 reads CATSDSPGGYEQYF. The CDR3 DNA reads TGTGCCACCAGTGATTCTCCAGGGGGCTACGAGCAGTACTTC.

The chain is built from TRBV20-1 and TRBJ1-1; the D is unclear. The CDR3 has 13 residues. V was pared by 6 bases and J by 1 base, with 12 bases between. Germline V gene sequence: CDR1 DFQATT, CDR2 SNEGSKA (reference sequence). CDR3 in amino acids: CSAGERGNTEAFF. The DNA for the CDR3 is TGCAGTGCCGGAGAGCGGGGGAACACTGAAGCTTTCTTT.

The rearrangement links TRBV28 to TRBJ1-2, with no clear D. Trimming removed 6 bases at V and 8 bases at J, with 10 bases between. Germline CDR1 reads MDHEN; CDR2 reads SYDVKM. CDR3 length: 11 amino acids. CDR3 nucleotides: TGTGCCAGCAGCCACCAGGCCGGCTACACCTTC. It codes for CASSHQAGYTF.

This clonotype was counted a few times. The chain recombines TRBV20-1 with TRBJ2-3, with 9 positions matching TRBD2. The CDR3 contains 13 residues. Per germline, CDR1 DFQATT and CDR2 SNEGSKA (reference sequence). The V gene end was trimmed by 5 bases and the J gene end by 5 bases; junction bases not matched to a gene: 5. As DNA, the CDR3 is TGCAGTGCTCAAGCGGGGGGTATAGATACGCAGTATTTT. This translates into CSAQAGGIDTQYF.

This clonotype was detected a few times. The chain joins TRBV4-1 to TRBJ1-4; 8 nucleotides align to TRBD1. Germline V CDR1 and CDR2: MGHRA, YSYEKL. The CDR3 has 15 residues. The V and J ends lost 2 bases and 6 bases, in that order; junction bases with no gene match: 5. CDR3 amino acids: CASSQSRTGYEKLFF. CDR3 nucleotides: TGCGCCAGCAGCCAATCCCGGACAGGGTATGAAAAACTGTTTTTT.

The chain recombines TRBV3-1 with TRBJ2-3, with D perhaps TRBD1 or TRBD2 (5 bases each). The CDR3 totals 14 residues. Germline loops: CDR1 LGHDT, CDR2 YNNKEL (reference sequence). Trimming took 4 bases from V and 2 from J, leaving 10 bases between them. CDR3: CASSRGVLTDTQYF. In DNA form, the CDR3 reads TGTGCCAGCAGCCGAGGGGTACTCACAGATACGCAGTATTTT.

This clonotype appeared many times. The chain links TRBV12-3 or TRBV12-4 to TRBJ2-7; 8 bases align to TRBD1. Germline trimming cut 6 bases from V and 0 bases from J; bases unmatched to any gene: 4. The CDR3 has 14 amino acids. CDR3 coding DNA: TGTGCCAGCAGCCGGACAGGGAGCTCCTACGAGCAGTACTTC. This sequence encodes CASSRTGSSYEQYF.

The rearrangement uses TRBV20-1 and TRBJ1-2; D remains ambiguous. The CDR3 sequence is 14 residues long. V was cut by 6 bases and J by 4 bases, with 18 bases left in between. CDR1 and CDR2 (germline): DFQATT, SNEGSKA (reference sequence). CDR3 nucleotides: TGCAGTGCCCAAAGGCGGCTCACATTCTATGGCTACACCTTC. Protein: CSAQRRLTFYGYTF.